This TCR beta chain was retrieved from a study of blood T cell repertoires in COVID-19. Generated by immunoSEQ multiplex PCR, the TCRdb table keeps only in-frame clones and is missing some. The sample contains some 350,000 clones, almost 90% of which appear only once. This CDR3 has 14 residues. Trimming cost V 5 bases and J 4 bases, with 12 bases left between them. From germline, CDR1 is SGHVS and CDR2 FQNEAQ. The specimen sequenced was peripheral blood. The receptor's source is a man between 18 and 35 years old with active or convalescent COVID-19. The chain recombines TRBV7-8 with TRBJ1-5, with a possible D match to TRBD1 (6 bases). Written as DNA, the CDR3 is TGTGCCAGCAGCCCTACAGGGTTGAATCAGCCCCAGCATTTT. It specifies CASSPTGLNQPQHF. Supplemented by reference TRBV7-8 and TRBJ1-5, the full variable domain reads GAGVSQSPRYKVAKRGQDVALRCDPISGHVSLFWYQQALGQGPEFLTYFQNEAQLDKSGLPSDRFFAERPEGSVSTLKIQRTQQEDSAVYLCASSPTGLNQPQHFGDGTRLSIL.